The rows below give T cell receptor beta chains drawn from one sample of a study of cytomegalovirus exposure and HLA in healthy donors. The method was immunoSEQ multiplex PCR; TCRdb's version includes in-frame clones alone and lacks a portion of them. This sample yields around 150,000 clones, of which around 77% are seen a single time; around 1.5% belongs to the top ten. Input material: PBMCs. These receptors were collected from a man between 60 and 75 years old in good health and CMV-seronegative. CDR3s include the opening cysteine and the closing phenylalanine or tryptophan. A D gene is named only where the DNA matches it firmly. Rows give clone size only sometimes, using once, few, many, or a class for an expanded clone.

clone_size: NA; v_call: TRBV2; j_call: TRBJ1-1; d_call: TRBD1; cdr3_aa: CASSRDRAYEAFF; cdr3_nt: TGTGCCAGCAGCCGGGACAGGGCATATGAAGCTTTCTTT
clone_size: NA; v_call: TRBV30; j_call: TRBJ1-3; d_call: TRBD1; cdr3_aa: CAWRGRDRGNTIYF; cdr3_nt: TGTGCCTGGAGGGGACGGGACAGGGGAAACACCATATATTTT
clone_size: NA; v_call: TRBV27; j_call: TRBJ1-6; d_call: NA; cdr3_aa: CASRPNRESPLHF; cdr3_nt: TGTGCCAGCAGGCCGAACAGAGAATCACCCCTCCACTTT
clone_size: NA; v_call: TRBV7-2; j_call: TRBJ2-1; d_call: NA; cdr3_aa: CASSLTRGEQFF; cdr3_nt: TGTGCCAGCAGCCTCACTCGGGGTGAGCAGTTCTTC
clone_size: NA; v_call: TRBV28; j_call: TRBJ2-1; d_call: TRBD1; cdr3_aa: CASSLGQGEFNEQFF; cdr3_nt: TGTGCCAGCAGTTTGGGACAGGGGGAGTTCAATGAGCAGTTCTTC
clone_size: NA; v_call: TRBV6-5; j_call: TRBJ2-7; d_call: TRBD1; cdr3_aa: CASSYPGQGGFYEQYF; cdr3_nt: TGTGCCAGCAGTTATCCGGGACAGGGGGGATTCTACGAGCAGTACTTC
clone_size: NA; v_call: TRBV30; j_call: TRBJ2-3; d_call: TRBD1; cdr3_aa: CAWDEQGDTQYF; cdr3_nt: TGTGCCTGGGATGAACAGGGGGATACGCAGTATTTT
clone_size: NA; v_call: TRBV10-3; j_call: TRBJ2-1; d_call: NA; cdr3_aa: CAISGGPYNEQFF; cdr3_nt: TGTGCCATCAGCGGAGGACCCTACAATGAGCAGTTCTTC
clone_size: NA; v_call: TRBV2; j_call: TRBJ2-1; d_call: TRBD2; cdr3_aa: CASEVVAGVGEQFF; cdr3_nt: TGTGCCAGCGAGGTCGTAGCGGGAGTGGGTGAGCAGTTCTTC
clone_size: once; v_call: TRBV4-3; j_call: TRBJ2-7; d_call: NA; cdr3_aa: CASSQDGGAFKGEQYF; cdr3_nt: TGCGCCAGCAGCCAAGATGGGGGCGCGTTTAAGGGCGAGCAGTACTTC
clone_size: few; v_call: TRBV7-9; j_call: TRBJ2-7; d_call: TRBD1; cdr3_aa: CASSRTGDEQYF; cdr3_nt: TGTGCCAGCAGCCGGACAGGGGACGAGCAGTACTTC